What follows are 28 T cell receptor beta chains derived from one specimen sequenced in a study of cytomegalovirus exposure and HLA in healthy donors. With 60 Vbeta and 13 Jbeta primers, the PCR was carried out. The protocol was immunoSEQ multiplex PCR, while the TCRdb copy is restricted to in-frame clones and leaves out a portion. The sample has 20,000 to 25,000 clones; over 75% are singletons. The sequenced sample consisted of PBMCs. The receptors originated from a man in his 60s in good health and CMV-seronegative.

The chain combines TRBV29-1 with TRBJ2-1; 14 nucleotides agree with TRBD2. This CDR3 contains 16 residues. CDR1 and CDR2 from the germline V gene are SQVTM and ANQGSEA. Trimming removed 7 bases from V and 4 bases from J; junction bases left unmatched: 9. This chain's CDR3 is CSALGLAGGRYNEQFF. DNA for the CDR3: TGCAGCGCCTTAGGACTAGCGGGAGGACGATACAATGAGCAGTTCTTC.

V usage is TRBV7-2 and J usage is TRBJ2-7; TRBD1 might be the D (6 bases). Germline values: CDR1 SGHTA, CDR2 FQGNSA. V lost 3 bases, J lost 3 bases, and 9 bases lay in between. This CDR3 is 13 amino acids long. The CDR3 loop is CASSLEQGYEQYF. CDR3 sequence (DNA): TGTGCCAGCAGCTTGGAACAGGGCTACGAGCAGTACTTC.

The chain employs TRBV2 and TRBJ1-4; 8 bases match TRBD1. This CDR3 comprises 15 residues. Germline assignment: CDR1 SNHLY and CDR2 FYNNEI. The J segment lost 2 bases and the V segment lost 5 bases, leaving 4 bases of the junction unmatched. This chain's CDR3 is CASSSTGGTNEKLFF. Here the CDR3 DNA reads TGTGCCAGCAGTTCAACAGGGGGGACTAATGAAAAACTGTTTTTT.

The chain uses TRBV30 and TRBJ1-1; D gene uncertain. V gave up 3 bases and J gave up 10 bases, with 18 bases separating them. CDR1 and CDR2 from the germline V gene are GTSNPN and SVGIG (reference sequence). The CDR3 is made up of 13 amino acids. Here the CDR3 DNA reads TGTGCCTGGAGCCAGCGGGTCGGAGTCGGAGCTTTCTTT. This sequence encodes CAWSQRVGVGAFF.

This clone showed up just once. The chain is built from TRBV6-1 and TRBJ1-5; no clear D gene. Germline V gene data show CDR1 as MNHNS and CDR2 as SASEGT. V lost 2 bases to trimming and J lost 0 bases, with 17 bases between them. This CDR3 contains 18 residues. This CDR3 reads CASSEPGTAAYSNQPQHF. CDR3 in DNA: TGTGCCAGCAGTGAACCGGGAACAGCCGCATATAGCAATCAGCCCCAGCATTTT.

This clone has a single count. The chain links TRBV2 to TRBJ2-5; 7 nucleotides line up with TRBD1. Per the germline V gene, CDR1 is SNHLY and CDR2 is FYNNEI. The CDR3 has 13 amino acids. With 5 bases clipped from V and 2 bases from J, the junction kept 2 bases outside the gene matches. The CDR3 region has the DNA TGTGCCAGCAGTCGGGACAGACAAGAGACCCAGTACTTC. This codes for CASSRDRQETQYF.

The V call is TRBV27, the J call TRBJ2-1; 11 nucleotides align to TRBD2. From germline, CDR1 is MNHEY and CDR2 SMNVEV (reference sequence). After removal of 3 bases from V and 7 bases from J, the junction contained 5 bases not matched to a gene. This CDR3 has 15 residues. CDR3 sequence (DNA): TGTGCCAGCAGTTTTATAGCGGGGGGGCGGAATGAGCAGTTCTTC. It yields the protein CASSFIAGGRNEQFF.

V is TRBV30 and J is TRBJ1-6; D is ambiguous. Trimming left V 3 bases short and J 8 bases short, with 14 bases between. Germline V gives CDR1 GTSNPN, CDR2 SVGIG (reference sequence). The CDR3 extends over 14 amino acids. The CDR3 here is CAWRRQVVHSPLHF. DNA of the CDR3: TGTGCCTGGAGGCGTCAGGTGGTTCATTCACCCCTCCACTTT.

The DNA of the CDR3 is TGTGCCAGCAGCCCATCGGGACAGGGGGCTGGTAATTCACCCCTCCACTTT. It translates to CASSPSGQGAGNSPLHF. The chain is built from TRBV9 and TRBJ1-6; 12 bases agree with TRBD1. V gave up 4 bases and J gave up 6 bases; unmatched junction bases: 8. CDR3 size: 17 residues. Germline loops: CDR1 SGDLS, CDR2 YYNGEE.

The chain is built from TRBV5-5 and TRBJ1-6, with D unresolved. The length of the CDR3 is 15 residues. V lost 2 bases to trimming and J lost 5 bases, with 11 bases between them. Germline V CDR1 and CDR2: SGHKS, YYEKEE (reference sequence). The CDR3 here is CASSFAGIDNSPLHF. As DNA, the CDR3 is TGTGCCAGCAGCTTTGCCGGGATTGATAATTCACCCCTCCACTTT.

The chain has TRBV5-1 and TRBJ1-4; the match to TRBD1 covers 8 bases. Germline trimming cut 8 bases from V and 8 bases from J; bases unmatched to any gene: 5. The CDR3 is 12 residues long. The germline CDR1 and CDR2 sequences are SGHRS and YFSETQ. DNA of the CDR3: TGCGCCAGTCGACAGGGGAAAGAAAAACTGTTTTTT. It encodes CASRQGKEKLFF. The full variable domain, rest sourced from reference TRBV5-1 and TRBJ1-4, is KAGVTQTPRYLIKTRGQQVTLSCSPISGHRSVSWYQQTPGQGLQFLFEYFSETQRNKGNFPGRFSGRQFSNSRSEMNVSTLELGDSALYLCASRQGKEKLFFGSGTQLSVL.

V usage is TRBV2 and J usage is TRBJ1-2; 8 bases fit TRBD1. Germline V gene data show CDR1 as SNHLY and CDR2 as FYNNEI. The CDR3 consists of 12 residues. Germline trimming cut 4 bases from V and 7 bases from J; bases unmatched to any gene: 2. CDR3 protein: CASSGQGSGYTF. CDR3 in DNA: TGTGCCAGCAGTGGACAGGGGTCTGGCTACACCTTC.

The chain has TRBV30 and TRBJ1-6; 8 bases line up with TRBD1. The CDR3 contains 13 residues. The germline gives CDR1 GTSNPN, CDR2 SVGIG (reference sequence). J gave up 9 bases and V 1 base, and 2 bases lay outside the gene matches. The CDR3 DNA is TGTGCCTGGAGTGGACAGGGGACTTCACCCCTCCACTTT. Protein product: CAWSGQGTSPLHF.

This clone has only one observation. The CDR3: CASTPDRDSNQPQHF. The CDR3 nucleotides are TGTGCCAGCACCCCGGACAGGGATAGCAATCAGCCCCAGCATTTT. The genes are TRBV6-1 and TRBJ1-5; 8 bases fit TRBD1. J was trimmed by 0 bases and V by 7 bases; bases with no gene match: 5. This CDR3 has 15 residues. Germline CDR1 is MNHNS and CDR2 is SASEGT.

The chain links TRBV6-6 to TRBJ2-2, with 9 bases identical to TRBD2. CDR1 is MNHNY and CDR2 is SVGAGI in the germline V gene (reference sequence). The CDR3 is 14 amino acids. V lost 5 bases to trimming and J lost 7 bases; unmatched junction nucleotides: 5. As DNA, the CDR3 is TGTGCCAGCAGTGCGAAGCGGGGGGACGGGGAGCTGTTTTTT. The encoded protein is CASSAKRGDGELFF.

The rearrangement joins TRBV5-4 to TRBJ2-5; the match to TRBD2 covers 9 bases. The CDR3 totals 16 residues. With 4 bases clipped from V and 1 base from J, the junction kept 8 bases outside the gene matches. Germline V CDR1 and CDR2: SGHNT, YYREEE (reference sequence). The CDR3 reads CASSQSGREGQETQYF. CDR3 coding DNA: TGTGCCAGCAGCCAATCGGGGCGGGAGGGCCAAGAGACCCAGTACTTC.

With regard to this clone: At one end the junction does not follow the germline gene, possibly because of a read error. The chain employs TRBV10-3 and TRBJ2-7, with D possibly matching TRBD1 (6 bases). Looked up from germline, CDR1 is ENHRY and CDR2 is SYGVKD. The CDR3 runs 15 residues. The CDR3 coding sequence is TGTGCCATCAGTGAGACCGGGACACGGACACTCGGGGCGTTCTTC. This gives the protein CAISETGTRTLGAFF.

The V and J genes are TRBV6-6 and TRBJ2-3, with D maybe TRBD2 (6 bases). V shed 7 bases and J shed 0 bases, with 14 bases lying between them. The CDR3 spans 15 residues. Germline V gene data show CDR1 as MNHNY and CDR2 as SVGAGI (reference sequence). The CDR3 here is CASILSGTSTDTQYF. In DNA, the CDR3 is TGTGCCAGCATCCTATCGGGGACTAGCACAGATACGCAGTATTTT.

This clone was detected a few times. J is TRBJ1-2 and V is TRBV27, with no clear D. In germline, CDR1 is MNHEY, CDR2 SMNVEV (reference sequence). Trimming removed 7 bases from V and 5 bases from J, with 14 bases in between. The CDR3 covers 13 residues. CDR3 coding DNA: TGTGCCAGCAAACCGGGAAATGGGTATGGCTACACCTTC. This translates into CASKPGNGYGYTF.

This chain links TRBV7-9 with TRBJ2-5; possibly TRBD2 for D (6 bases). The DNA end is a closer match to TRBJ2-7, so the J assignment may be wrong. Germline V lookup: CDR1 SEHNR, CDR2 FQNEAQ (reference sequence). The CDR3 contains 14 residues. The DNA for the CDR3 is TGTGCCAGCAGTGGCGGGGCCCCCTTCTACGAGCAGTACTTC. Translated, it gives CASSGGAPFYEQYF.

This clone was seen more than once but under ten times. This sequence joins TRBV4-2 and TRBJ2-3, with 10 bases fitting TRBD2. Germline V gene sequence: CDR1 LGHNA, CDR2 YNFKEQ. The junction had 7 bases not matched to a gene; V was cut back by 0 bases and J by 4 bases. The CDR3 sequence is 17 residues long. CDR3: CASSQDVKRGGADTQYF. The CDR3 nucleotides are TGTGCCAGCAGCCAAGATGTCAAGCGGGGGGGCGCAGATACGCAGTATTTT.

The chain recombines TRBV7-9 with TRBJ1-5; the D gene is possibly TRBD1 (5 bases). The V end was cut by 5 bases, the J end by 0 bases, with 8 bases between. The CDR3 loop spans 14 amino acids. In germline, CDR1 is SEHNR, CDR2 FQNEAQ (reference sequence). The DNA for the CDR3 is TGTGCCAGCAGCCCCGGGGGTAGCAATCAGCCCCAGCATTTT. This gives the protein CASSPGGSNQPQHF.

The gene calls are TRBV7-8 and TRBJ1-5; 10 nucleotides align to TRBD1. V trimming: 5 bases; J trimming: 1 base; junction bases outside the gene matches: 2. This CDR3 is 15 amino acids long. CDR1 is SGHVS, CDR2 FQNEAQ, per germline. CDR3 nucleotide sequence: TGTGCCAGCAGCCCGGGACAGGGGAGCAATCAGCCCCAGCATTTT. Amino acids: CASSPGQGSNQPQHF.

The V call is TRBV2, the J call TRBJ2-3; 9 nucleotides agree with TRBD2. This CDR3 has 15 residues. Germline V gene sequence: CDR1 SNHLY, CDR2 FYNNEI. With 7 bases clipped from V and 6 bases from J, the junction kept 11 bases outside the gene matches. CDR3 in amino acids: CASNERGVPGDTQYF. The CDR3 DNA reads as TGTGCCAGCAATGAGCGGGGGGTGCCGGGGGATACGCAGTATTTT.

The genes are TRBV5-4 and TRBJ2-5, with D tentatively TRBD2 (6 bases). The V end was cut by 0 bases, the J end by 1 base, with 10 bases between. CDR3 length: 15 residues. In germline, CDR1 is SGHNT, CDR2 YYREEE (reference sequence). The CDR3, as DNA: TGTGCCAGCAGCTTGGCTCTAGCGCCCCAAGAGACCCAGTACTTC. It codes for CASSLALAPQETQYF.

The chain links TRBV30 to TRBJ2-3, with D tentatively TRBD1 (6 bases). The germline V and J ends were trimmed by 1 base and 2 bases, with 13 bases remaining between them. CDR3 length: 15 residues. Germline assignment: CDR1 GTSNPN and CDR2 SVGIG (reference sequence). CDR3 coding DNA: TGTGCCTGGAGTGGAGGGGGATCTTTCACAGATACGCAGTATTTT. Translating it yields CAWSGGGSFTDTQYF.

The chain recombines TRBV4-3 with TRBJ1-4; 7 nucleotides match TRBD1. Germline CDR1 and CDR2: LGHNA and YSLEER. This CDR3 is 16 amino acids long. V was pared by 2 bases and J by 3 bases, with 6 bases of the junction left unmatched. The CDR3 loop is CASSQRPGTANEKLFF. CDR3 nucleotide sequence: TGCGCCAGCAGCCAACGCCCCGGGACAGCTAATGAAAAACTGTTTTTT.

V gene TRBV19 combines with J gene TRBJ1-1; D is possibly TRBD1 (5 bases). Between the trimmed V and J ends, which lost 3 bases and 5 bases, there was a span of 16 bases. This CDR3 has 15 amino acids. Germline V gene sequence: CDR1 LNHDA, CDR2 SQIVND (reference sequence). The CDR3 sequence: CASSIGWQGGTEAFF. Here the CDR3 DNA reads TGTGCCAGTAGTATTGGTTGGCAGGGAGGGACTGAAGCTTTCTTT.